This T cell receptor (beta chain) was sequenced in a study of blood T cell repertoires in COVID-19. Study as a whole: The United States, Italy and Spain were the sources of the acute and convalescent COVID-19 samples. PBMCs, B-cell-depleted T cells, or T cells were the source of the cDNA or gDNA that made up the material.

Only in-frame clones appear in the TCRdb table, and some are missing; sequencing was by immunoSEQ multiplex PCR. Of around 430,000 clones in the sample, approximately 88% were seen once. The germline V gene encodes CDR1 DFQATT and CDR2 SNEGSKA (reference sequence). Trimming took 3 bases from V and 2 from J; bases not matched to a gene: 8. This CDR3 is built from 15 residues. The chain carries TRBV20-1 and TRBJ1-1; 8 bases line up with TRBD1. Sequenced sample: peripheral blood. This clonotype was sampled from a woman aged 45-65 years with COVID-19, enrolled during active disease. The CDR3 DNA sequence: TGCAGTGCTAGTCCCCAGGGGGCGCGAAACACTGAAGCTTTCTTT. Amino acid sequence: CSASPQGARNTEAFF.